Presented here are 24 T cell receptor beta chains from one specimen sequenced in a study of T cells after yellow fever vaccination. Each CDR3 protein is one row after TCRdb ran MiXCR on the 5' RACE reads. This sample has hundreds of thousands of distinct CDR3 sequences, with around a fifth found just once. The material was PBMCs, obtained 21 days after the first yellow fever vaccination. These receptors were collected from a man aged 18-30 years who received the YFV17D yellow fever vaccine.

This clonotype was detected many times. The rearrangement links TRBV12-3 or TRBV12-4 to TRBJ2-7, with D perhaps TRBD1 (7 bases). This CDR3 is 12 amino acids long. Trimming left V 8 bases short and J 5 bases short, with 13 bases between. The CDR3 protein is CASAAGGNEQYV. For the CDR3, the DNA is TGTGCCAGCGCGGCAGGGGGGAACGAGCAGTACGTC.

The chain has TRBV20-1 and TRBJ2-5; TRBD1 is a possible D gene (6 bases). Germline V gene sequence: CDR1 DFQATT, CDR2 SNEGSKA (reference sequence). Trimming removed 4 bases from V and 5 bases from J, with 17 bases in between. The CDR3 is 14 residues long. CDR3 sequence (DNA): TGCAGTGCTACCAACAGGGTCACTCGGGAGACCCAGTACTTC. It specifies CSATNRVTRETQYF.

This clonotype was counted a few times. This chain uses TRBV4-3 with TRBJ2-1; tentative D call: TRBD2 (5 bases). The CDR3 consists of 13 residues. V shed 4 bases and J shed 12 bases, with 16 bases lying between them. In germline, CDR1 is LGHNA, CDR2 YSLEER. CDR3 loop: CASSPLGEKVQFF. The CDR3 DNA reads TGCGCCAGCAGCCCTCTCGGGGAGAAAGTGCAGTTCTTC.

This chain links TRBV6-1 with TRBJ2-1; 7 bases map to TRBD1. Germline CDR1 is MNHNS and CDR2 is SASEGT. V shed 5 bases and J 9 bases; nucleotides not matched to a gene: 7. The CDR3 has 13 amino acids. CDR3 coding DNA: TGTGCCAGCAGTCAGGCGGACAGGAGTGAGCAGTTCTTC. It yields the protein CASSQADRSEQFF.

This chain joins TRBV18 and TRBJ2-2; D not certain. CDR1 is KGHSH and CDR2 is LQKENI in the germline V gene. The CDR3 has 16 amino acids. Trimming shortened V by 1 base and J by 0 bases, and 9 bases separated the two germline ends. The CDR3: CASSPRQLANTGELFF. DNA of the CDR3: TGTGCCAGCTCACCACGGCAACTCGCGAACACCGGGGAGCTGTTTTTT.

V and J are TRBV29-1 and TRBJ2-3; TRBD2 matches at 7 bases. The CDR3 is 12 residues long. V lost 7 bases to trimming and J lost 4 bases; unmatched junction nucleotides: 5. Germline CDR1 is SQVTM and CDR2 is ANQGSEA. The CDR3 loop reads CSERDLPDTQYF. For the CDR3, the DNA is TGCAGCGAGCGGGACTTGCCAGATACGCAGTATTTT.

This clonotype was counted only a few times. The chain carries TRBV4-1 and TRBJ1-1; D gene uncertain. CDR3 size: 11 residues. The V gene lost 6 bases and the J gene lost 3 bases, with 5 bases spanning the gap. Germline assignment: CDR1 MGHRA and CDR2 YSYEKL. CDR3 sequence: CASRDDTEAFF. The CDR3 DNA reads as TGCGCCAGCAGGGATGACACTGAAGCTTTCTTT.

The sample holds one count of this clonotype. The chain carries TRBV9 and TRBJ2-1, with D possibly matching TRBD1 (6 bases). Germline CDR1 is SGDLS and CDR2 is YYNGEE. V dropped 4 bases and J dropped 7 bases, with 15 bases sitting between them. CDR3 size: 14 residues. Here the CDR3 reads CASSPPPGTNEQFF. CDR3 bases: TGTGCCAGCAGCCCCCCCCCCGGGACAAATGAGCAGTTCTTC.

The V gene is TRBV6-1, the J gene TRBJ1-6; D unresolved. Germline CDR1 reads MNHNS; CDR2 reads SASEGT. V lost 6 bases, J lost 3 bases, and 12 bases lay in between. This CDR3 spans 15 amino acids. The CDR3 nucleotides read TGTGCCAGCAGCCTGGAGTGGAGCTATAATTCACCCCTCCACTTT. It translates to CASSLEWSYNSPLHF.

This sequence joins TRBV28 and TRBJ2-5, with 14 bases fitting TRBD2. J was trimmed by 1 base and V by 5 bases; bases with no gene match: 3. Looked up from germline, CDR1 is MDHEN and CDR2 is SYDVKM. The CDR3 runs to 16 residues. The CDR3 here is CASSRLAGGGQETQYF. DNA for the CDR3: TGTGCCAGCAGTCGACTAGCGGGGGGGGGCCAAGAGACCCAGTACTTC.

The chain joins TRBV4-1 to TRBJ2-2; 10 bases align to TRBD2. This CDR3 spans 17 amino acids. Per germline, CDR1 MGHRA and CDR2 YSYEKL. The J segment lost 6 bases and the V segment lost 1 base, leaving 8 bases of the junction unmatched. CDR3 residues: CASSQAGVLAGSGELFF. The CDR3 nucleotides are TGCGCCAGCAGCCAAGCAGGGGTACTAGCGGGGTCCGGGGAGCTGTTTTTT.

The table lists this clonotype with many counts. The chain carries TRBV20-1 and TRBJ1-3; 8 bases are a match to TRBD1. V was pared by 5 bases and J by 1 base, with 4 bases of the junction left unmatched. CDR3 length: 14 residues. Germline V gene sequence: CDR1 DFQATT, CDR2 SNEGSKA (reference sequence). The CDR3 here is CSAFTGGSGNTIYF. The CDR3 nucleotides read TGCAGTGCTTTCACAGGGGGGTCTGGAAACACCATATATTTT.

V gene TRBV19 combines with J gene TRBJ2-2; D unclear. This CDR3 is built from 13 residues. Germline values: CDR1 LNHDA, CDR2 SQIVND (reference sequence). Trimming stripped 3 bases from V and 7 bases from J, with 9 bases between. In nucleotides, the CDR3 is TGTGCCAGTAGTATTAGTTCGAACGGGGAGCTGTTTTTT. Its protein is CASSISSNGELFF.

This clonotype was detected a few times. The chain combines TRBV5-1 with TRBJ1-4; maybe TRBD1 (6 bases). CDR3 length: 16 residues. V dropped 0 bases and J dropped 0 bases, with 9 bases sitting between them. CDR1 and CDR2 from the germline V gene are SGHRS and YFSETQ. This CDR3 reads CASSLDWTATNEKLFF. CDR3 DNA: TGCGCCAGCAGCTTGGATTGGACAGCAACTAATGAAAAACTGTTTTTT.

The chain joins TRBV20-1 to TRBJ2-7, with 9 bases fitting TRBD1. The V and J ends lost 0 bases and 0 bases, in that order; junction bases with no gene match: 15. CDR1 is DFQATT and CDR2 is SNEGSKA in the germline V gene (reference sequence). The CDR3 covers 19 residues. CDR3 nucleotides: TGCAGTGCTAGAGATCGGTACAGGGGGCGCCGTACGAGCTCCTACGAGCAGTACTTC. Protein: CSARDRYRGRRTSSYEQYF.

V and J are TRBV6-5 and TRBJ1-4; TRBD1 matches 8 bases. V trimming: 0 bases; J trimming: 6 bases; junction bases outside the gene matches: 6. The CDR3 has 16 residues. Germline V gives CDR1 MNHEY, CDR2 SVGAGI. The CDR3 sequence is CASSYSPDREDEKLFF. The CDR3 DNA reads TGTGCCAGCAGTTACTCCCCGGACAGGGAAGATGAAAAACTGTTTTTT.

Here the CDR3 DNA reads TGTGCCAGCAGTTTACTTGGAATGGGACAGATCCAGCATTTT. Translated: CASSLLGMGQIQHF. The rearrangement links TRBV28 to TRBJ1-5; 7 bases line up with TRBD1. V gave up 2 bases and J gave up 12 bases; unmatched junction bases: 10. In germline, CDR1 is MDHEN, CDR2 SYDVKM. The CDR3 totals 14 residues. The full variable domain, rest sourced from reference TRBV28 and TRBJ1-5, is DVKVTQSSRYLVKRTGEKVFLECVQDMDHENMFWYRQDPGLGLRLIYFSYDVKMKEKGDIPEGYSVSREKKERFSLILESASTNQTSMYLCASSLLGMGQIQHFGDGTRLSIL.

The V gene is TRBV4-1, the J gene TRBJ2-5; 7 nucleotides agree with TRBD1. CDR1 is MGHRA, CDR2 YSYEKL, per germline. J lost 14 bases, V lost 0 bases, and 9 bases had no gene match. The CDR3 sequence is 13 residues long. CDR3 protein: CASSQDRTGQLYF. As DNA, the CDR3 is TGCGCCAGCAGCCAAGATCGGACAGGCCAGCTTTACTTC.

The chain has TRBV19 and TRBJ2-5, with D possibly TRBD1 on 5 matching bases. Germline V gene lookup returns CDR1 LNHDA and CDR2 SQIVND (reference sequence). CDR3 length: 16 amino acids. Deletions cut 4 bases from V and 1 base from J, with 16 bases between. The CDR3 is CASSNSRREPQETQYF. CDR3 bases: TGTGCCAGTAGTAACAGCCGCAGGGAACCCCAAGAGACCCAGTACTTC. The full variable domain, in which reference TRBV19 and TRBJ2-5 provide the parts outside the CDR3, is DGGITQSPKYLFRKEGQNVTLSCEQNLNHDAMYWYRQDPGQGLRLIYYSQIVNDFQKGDIAEGYSVSREKKESFPLTVTSAQKNPTAFYLCASSNSRREPQETQYFGPGTRLLVL.

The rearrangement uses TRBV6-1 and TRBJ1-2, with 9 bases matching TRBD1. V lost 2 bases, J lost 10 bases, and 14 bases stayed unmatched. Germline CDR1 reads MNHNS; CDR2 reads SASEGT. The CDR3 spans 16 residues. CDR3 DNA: TGTGCCAGCAGTGAAAATGGGGCTACAGGGGGCCCCTTCTACACCTTC. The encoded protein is CASSENGATGGPFYTF.

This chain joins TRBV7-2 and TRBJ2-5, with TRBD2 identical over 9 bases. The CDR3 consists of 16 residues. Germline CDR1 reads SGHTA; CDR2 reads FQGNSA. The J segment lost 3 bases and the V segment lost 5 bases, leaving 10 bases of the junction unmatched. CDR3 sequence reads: CASSPPFSGGKETQYF. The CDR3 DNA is TGTGCCAGCAGCCCTCCCTTTAGCGGGGGAAAAGAGACCCAGTACTTC.

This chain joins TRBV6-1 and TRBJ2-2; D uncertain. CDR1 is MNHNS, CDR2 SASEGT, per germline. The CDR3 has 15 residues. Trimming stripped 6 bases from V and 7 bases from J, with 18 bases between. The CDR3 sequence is CASSPRPLPSGELFF. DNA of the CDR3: TGTGCCAGCAGCCCCCGCCCGCTTCCAAGCGGGGAGCTGTTTTTT.

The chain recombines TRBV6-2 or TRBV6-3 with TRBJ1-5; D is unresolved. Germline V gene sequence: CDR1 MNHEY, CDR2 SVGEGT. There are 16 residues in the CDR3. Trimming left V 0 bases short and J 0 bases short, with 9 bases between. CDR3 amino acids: CASSYSSGDSNQPQHF. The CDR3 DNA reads TGTGCCAGCAGTTACTCGTCCGGGGATAGCAATCAGCCCCAGCATTTT.

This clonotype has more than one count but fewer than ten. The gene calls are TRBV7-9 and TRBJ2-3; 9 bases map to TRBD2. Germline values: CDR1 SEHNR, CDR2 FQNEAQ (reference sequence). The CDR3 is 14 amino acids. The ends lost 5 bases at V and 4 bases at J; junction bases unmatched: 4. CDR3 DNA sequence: TGTGCCAGCAGCGCTAGCGGGGCTCCAGATACGCAGTATTTT. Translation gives CASSASGAPDTQYF.